This entry describes one T cell receptor (beta chain). Looked up from germline, CDR1 is SGHRS and CDR2 is YFSETQ. The CDR3 covers 15 residues. The J segment lost 7 bases and the V segment lost 9 bases, leaving 13 bases of the junction unmatched. This sample was taken from a study of blood T cell repertoires in COVID-19. Study in general: Researchers got acute and convalescent COVID-19 samples from the United States, Italy and Spain. PBMCs, B-cell-depleted T cells, or T cells provided the cDNA or gDNA that made up the material.

In the authors' methods: The assay estimated nucleated cells by amplifying reference gene primers. Measured with immunoSEQ multiplex PCR; TCRdb has only the in-frame clones, and not every one. V and J calls and clone size are as listed in that table; D and trimming were resolved from the DNA. Of more than 30,000 clones listed, 90% to 95% are singletons. The sample consisted of peripheral blood. The V call is TRBV5-1, the J call TRBJ2-2; TRBD1 agrees at 9 bases. The source is a human donor with active COVID-19. The donor label of this sample is uncertain. The chain's CDR3 is CATKGFDRGDGELFF. The CDR3 region has the DNA TGCGCCACGAAGGGATTCGACAGGGGGGACGGGGAGCTGTTTTTT.